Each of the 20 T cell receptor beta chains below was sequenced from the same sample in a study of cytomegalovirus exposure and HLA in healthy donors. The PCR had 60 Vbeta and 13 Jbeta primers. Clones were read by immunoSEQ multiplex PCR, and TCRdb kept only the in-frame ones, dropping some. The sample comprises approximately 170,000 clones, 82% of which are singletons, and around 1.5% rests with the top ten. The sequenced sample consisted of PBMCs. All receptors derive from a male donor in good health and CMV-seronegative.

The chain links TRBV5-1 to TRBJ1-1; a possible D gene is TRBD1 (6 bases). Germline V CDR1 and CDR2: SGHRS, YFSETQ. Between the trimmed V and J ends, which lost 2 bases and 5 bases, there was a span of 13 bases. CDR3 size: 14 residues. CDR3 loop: CASSFKGDGTEAFF. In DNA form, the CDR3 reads TGCGCCAGCAGCTTCAAGGGGGACGGGACTGAAGCTTTCTTT.

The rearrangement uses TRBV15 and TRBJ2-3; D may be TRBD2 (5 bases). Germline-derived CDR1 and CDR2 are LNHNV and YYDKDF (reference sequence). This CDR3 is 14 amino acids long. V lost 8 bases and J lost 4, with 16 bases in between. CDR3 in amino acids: CATSGYRVPDTQYF. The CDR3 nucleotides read TGTGCCACCTCGGGGTACCGGGTACCAGATACGCAGTATTTT.

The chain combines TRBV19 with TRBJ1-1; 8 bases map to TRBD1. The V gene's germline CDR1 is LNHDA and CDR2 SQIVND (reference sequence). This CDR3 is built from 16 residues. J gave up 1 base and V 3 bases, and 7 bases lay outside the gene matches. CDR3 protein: CASSMRQGARNTEAFF. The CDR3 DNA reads TGTGCCAGTAGTATGAGGCAGGGGGCGCGGAACACTGAAGCTTTCTTT. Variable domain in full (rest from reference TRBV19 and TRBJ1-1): DGGITQSPKYLFRKEGQNVTLSCEQNLNHDAMYWYRQDPGQGLRLIYYSQIVNDFQKGDIAEGYSVSREKKESFPLTVTSAQKNPTAFYLCASSMRQGARNTEAFFGQGTRLTVV.

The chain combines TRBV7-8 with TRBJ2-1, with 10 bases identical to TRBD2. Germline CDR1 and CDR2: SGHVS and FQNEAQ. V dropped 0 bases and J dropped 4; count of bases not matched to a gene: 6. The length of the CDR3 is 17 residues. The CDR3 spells CASSLAQRGGQYNEQFF. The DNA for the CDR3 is TGTGCCAGCAGCTTAGCTCAGCGGGGGGGCCAATACAATGAGCAGTTCTTC.

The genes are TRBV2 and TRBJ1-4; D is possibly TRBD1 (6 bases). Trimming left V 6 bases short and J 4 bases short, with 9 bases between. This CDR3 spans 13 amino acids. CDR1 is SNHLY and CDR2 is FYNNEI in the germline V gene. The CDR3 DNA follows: TGTGCCAGCAGGGACAGCCTTAATGAAAAACTGTTTTTT. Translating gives CASRDSLNEKLFF.

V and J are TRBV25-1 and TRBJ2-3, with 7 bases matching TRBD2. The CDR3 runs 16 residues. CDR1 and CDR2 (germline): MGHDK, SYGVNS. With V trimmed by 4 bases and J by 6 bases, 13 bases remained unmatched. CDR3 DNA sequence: TGTGCCAGCAGTGGCGAATCTGGGGGGGTGACGGATACGCAGTATTTT. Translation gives CASSGESGGVTDTQYF.

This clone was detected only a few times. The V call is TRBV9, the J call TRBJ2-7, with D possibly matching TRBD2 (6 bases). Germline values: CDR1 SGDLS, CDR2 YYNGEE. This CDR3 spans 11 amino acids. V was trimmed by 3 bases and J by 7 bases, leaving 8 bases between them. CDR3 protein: CASSASGEQYF. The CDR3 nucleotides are TGTGCCAGCAGCGCGAGCGGGGAGCAGTACTTC.

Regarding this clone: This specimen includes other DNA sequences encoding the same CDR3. This chain's CDR3 is CAFQRGRHPYEQYF. The CDR3 nucleotides read TGTGCCTTCCAGCGGGGACGGCATCCCTACGAGCAGTACTTC. This rearrangement joins TRBV30 to TRBJ2-7; TRBD2 matches 7 bases. The germline CDR1 and CDR2 sequences are GTSNPN and SVGIG (reference sequence). This CDR3 has 14 residues. J gave up 2 bases and V 7 bases, and 11 bases lay outside the gene matches.

Here the CDR3 DNA reads TGCAGCGTTTTCACAGGCGAAACCTACGAGCAGTACTTC. It yields the protein CSVFTGETYEQYF. The chain is built from TRBV29-1 and TRBJ2-7, with D perhaps matching TRBD1 (5 bases). The CDR3 length is 13 residues. V was trimmed by 5 bases and J by 2 bases, leaving 13 bases between them. CDR1 and CDR2 from the germline V gene are SQVTM and ANQGSEA.

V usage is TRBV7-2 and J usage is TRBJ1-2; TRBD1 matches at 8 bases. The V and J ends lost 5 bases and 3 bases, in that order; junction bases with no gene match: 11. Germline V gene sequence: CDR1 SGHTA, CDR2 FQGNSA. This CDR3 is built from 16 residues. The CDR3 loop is CASSPFGQGRDYGYTF. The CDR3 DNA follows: TGTGCCAGCAGCCCATTTGGACAGGGCCGCGACTATGGCTACACCTTC.

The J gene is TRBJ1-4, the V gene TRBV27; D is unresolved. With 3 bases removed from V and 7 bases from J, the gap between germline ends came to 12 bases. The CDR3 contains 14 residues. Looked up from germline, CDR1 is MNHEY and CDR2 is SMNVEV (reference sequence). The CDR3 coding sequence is TGTGCCAGCAGTTTGAGGAGTAATCGTGAAAAACTGTTTTTT. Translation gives CASSLRSNREKLFF.

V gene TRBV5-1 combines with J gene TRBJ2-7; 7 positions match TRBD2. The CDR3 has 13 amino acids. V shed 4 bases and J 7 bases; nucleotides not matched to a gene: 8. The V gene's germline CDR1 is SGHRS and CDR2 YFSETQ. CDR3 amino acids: CASSRGGAVEQYF. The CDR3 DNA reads TGCGCCAGCAGCCGGGGAGGGGCGGTGGAGCAGTACTTC. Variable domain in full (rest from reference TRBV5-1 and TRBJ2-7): KAGVTQTPRYLIKTRGQQVTLSCSPISGHRSVSWYQQTPGQGLQFLFEYFSETQRNKGNFPGRFSGRQFSNSRSEMNVSTLELGDSALYLCASSRGGAVEQYFGPGTRLTVT.

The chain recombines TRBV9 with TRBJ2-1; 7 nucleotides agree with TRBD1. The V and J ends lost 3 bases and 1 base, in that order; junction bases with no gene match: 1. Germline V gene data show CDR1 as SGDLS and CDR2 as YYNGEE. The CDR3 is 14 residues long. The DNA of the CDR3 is TGTGCCAGCAGCGCGGGACAGTCCTACAATGAGCAGTTCTTC. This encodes CASSAGQSYNEQFF.

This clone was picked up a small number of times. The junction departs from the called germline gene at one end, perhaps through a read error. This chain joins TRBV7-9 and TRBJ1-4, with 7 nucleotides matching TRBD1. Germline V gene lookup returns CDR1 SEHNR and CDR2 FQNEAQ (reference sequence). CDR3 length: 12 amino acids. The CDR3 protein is CSSSSDREKLFF. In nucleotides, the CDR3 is TGTTCCAGCAGCTCAGACAGGGAGAAACTGTTTTTT.

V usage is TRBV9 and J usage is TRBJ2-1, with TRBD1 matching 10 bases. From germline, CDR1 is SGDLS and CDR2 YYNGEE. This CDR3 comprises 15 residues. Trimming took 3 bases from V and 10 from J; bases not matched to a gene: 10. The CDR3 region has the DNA TGTGCCAGCAGCGCCCGACAGGGGGCGCGGGAAGAGCAGTTCTTC. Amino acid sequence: CASSARQGAREEQFF.

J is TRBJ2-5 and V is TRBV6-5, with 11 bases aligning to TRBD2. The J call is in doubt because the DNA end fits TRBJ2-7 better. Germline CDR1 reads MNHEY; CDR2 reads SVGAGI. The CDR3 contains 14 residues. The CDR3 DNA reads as TGTGCCAGCAAAACCATAGCGGGGGGGCGCGAGCAGTACTTC. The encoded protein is CASKTIAGGREQYF.

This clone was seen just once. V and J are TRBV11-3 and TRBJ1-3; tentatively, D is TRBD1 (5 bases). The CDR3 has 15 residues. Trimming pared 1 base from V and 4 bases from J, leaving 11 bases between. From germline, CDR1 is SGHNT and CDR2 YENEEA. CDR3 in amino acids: CASSLGTGVGNTIYF. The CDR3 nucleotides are TGTGCCAGCAGCTTAGGCACAGGAGTCGGAAACACCATATATTTT.

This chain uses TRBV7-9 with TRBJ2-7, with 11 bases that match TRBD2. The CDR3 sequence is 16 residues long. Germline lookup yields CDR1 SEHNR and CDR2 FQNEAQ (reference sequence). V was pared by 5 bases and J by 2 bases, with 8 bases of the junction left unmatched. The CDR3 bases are TGTGCCAGCAGCCGTACACTAGCGGGAGAAACCTACGAGCAGTACTTC. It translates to CASSRTLAGETYEQYF.

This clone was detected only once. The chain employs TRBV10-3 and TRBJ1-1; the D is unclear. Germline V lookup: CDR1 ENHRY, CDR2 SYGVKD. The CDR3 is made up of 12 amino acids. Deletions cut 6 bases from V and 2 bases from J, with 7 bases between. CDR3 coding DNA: TGTGCCATCAGGCCAGGTAACACTGAAGCTTTCTTT. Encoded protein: CAIRPGNTEAFF.

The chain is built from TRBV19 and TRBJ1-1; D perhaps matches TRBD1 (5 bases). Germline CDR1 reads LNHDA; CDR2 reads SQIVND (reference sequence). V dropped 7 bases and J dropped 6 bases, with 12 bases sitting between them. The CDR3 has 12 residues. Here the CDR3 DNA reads TGTGCCAGTACCCAACAGGACGCTGAAGCTTTCTTT. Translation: CASTQQDAEAFF. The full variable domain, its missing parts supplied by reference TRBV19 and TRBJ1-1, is DGGITQSPKYLFRKEGQNVTLSCEQNLNHDAMYWYRQDPGQGLRLIYYSQIVNDFQKGDIAEGYSVSREKKESFPLTVTSAQKNPTAFYLCASTQQDAEAFFGQGTRLTVV.